This T cell receptor beta chain was recorded in a study of identical twins. cDNA molecules carried unique molecular identifiers, and template switching added a universal primer site. From the 5' RACE reads, TCRdb called clonotypes with MiXCR, one entry per CDR3 protein. The table lists 570,000 or so distinct CDR3 sequences, roughly 9.5% of them singletons. This CDR3 region has 16 residues. Trimming took off 3 bases at V and 5 bases at J, with 19 bases between the two ends. Germline values: CDR1 MNHNS, CDR2 SASEGT. To note about this clonotype: The antigen is unknown.

Findings and caveats of the study: Insertions were reduced in abundant cord blood beta clonotypes but not in memory repertoires. Alpha sequences out of frame and shared by twins had excess low generation probability.

This sample also appeared in a second study, on yellow fever vaccine responses in identical twins.

The material sequenced was PBMCs. The V call is TRBV6-1, the J call TRBJ2-5; maybe TRBD2 (6 bases). This clonotype was obtained from a young woman in good health. CDR3 region: CASSDLPGGAEETQYF. CDR3 sequence (DNA): TGTGCCAGCAGTGACCTCCCCGGCGGGGCCGAGGAGACCCAGTACTTC.